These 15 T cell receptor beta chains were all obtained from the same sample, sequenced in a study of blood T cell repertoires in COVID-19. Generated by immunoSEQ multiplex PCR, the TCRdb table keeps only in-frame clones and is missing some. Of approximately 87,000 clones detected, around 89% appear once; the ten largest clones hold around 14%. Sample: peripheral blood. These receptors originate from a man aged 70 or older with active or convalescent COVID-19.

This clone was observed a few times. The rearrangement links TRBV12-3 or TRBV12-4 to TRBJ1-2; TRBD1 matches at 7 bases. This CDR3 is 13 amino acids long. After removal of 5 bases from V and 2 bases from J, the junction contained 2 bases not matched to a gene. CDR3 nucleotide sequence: TGTGCCAGCAGTCAGGGACAGAACTATGGCTACACCTTC. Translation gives CASSQGQNYGYTF.

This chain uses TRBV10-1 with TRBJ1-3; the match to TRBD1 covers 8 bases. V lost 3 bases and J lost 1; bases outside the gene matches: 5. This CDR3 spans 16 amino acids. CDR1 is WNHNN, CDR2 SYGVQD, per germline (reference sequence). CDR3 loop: CASSDWTGKSGNTIYF. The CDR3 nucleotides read TGCGCCAGCAGTGACTGGACAGGGAAATCTGGAAACACCATATATTTT.

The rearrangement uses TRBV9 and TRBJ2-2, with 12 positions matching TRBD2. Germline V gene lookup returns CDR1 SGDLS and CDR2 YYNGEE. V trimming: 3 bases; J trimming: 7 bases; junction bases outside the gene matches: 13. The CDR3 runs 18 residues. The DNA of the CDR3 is TGTGCCAGCAGCGCCGAGCCTTCTAGCGGGAGGGCTGGCGGGGAGCTGTTTTTT. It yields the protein CASSAEPSSGRAGGELFF.

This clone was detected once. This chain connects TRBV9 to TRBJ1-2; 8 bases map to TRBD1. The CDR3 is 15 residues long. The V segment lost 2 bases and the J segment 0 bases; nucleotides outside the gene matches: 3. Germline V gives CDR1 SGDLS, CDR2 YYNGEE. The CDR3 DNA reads TGTGCCAGCAGCGTCGGACAGGGACCTAACTATGGCTACACCTTC. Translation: CASSVGQGPNYGYTF.

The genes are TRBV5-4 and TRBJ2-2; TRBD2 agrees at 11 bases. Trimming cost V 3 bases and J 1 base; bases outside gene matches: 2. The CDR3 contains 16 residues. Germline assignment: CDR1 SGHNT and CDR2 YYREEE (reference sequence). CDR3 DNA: TGTGCCAGCAGCTCCGGGACTAGCGGGAACACCGGGGAGCTGTTTTTT. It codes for CASSSGTSGNTGELFF.

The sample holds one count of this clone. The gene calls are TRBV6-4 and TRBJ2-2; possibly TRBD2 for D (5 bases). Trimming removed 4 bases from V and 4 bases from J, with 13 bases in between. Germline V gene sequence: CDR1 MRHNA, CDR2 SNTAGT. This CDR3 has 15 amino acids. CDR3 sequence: CASSAEASSTGELFF. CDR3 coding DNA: TGTGCCAGCAGTGCCGAAGCTAGCAGCACCGGGGAGCTGTTTTTT.

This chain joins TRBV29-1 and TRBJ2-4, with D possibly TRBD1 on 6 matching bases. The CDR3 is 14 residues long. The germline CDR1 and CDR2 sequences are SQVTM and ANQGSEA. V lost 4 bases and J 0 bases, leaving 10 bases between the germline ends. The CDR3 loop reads CSVGQGIAKNIQYF. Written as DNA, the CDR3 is TGCAGCGTTGGGCAGGGGATAGCCAAAAACATTCAGTACTTC.

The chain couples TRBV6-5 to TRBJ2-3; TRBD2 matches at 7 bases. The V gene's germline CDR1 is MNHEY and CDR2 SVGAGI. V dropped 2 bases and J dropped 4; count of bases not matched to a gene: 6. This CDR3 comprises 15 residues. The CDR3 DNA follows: TGTGCCAGCAGTTACGGGACGGGAGGCCCAGATACGCAGTATTTT. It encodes CASSYGTGGPDTQYF.

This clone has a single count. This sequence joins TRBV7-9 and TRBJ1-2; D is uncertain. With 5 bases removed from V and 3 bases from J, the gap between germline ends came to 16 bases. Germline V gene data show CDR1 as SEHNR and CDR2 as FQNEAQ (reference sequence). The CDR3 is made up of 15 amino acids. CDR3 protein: CASSPPLPYDYGYTF. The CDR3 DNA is TGTGCCAGCAGCCCCCCTTTGCCCTATGACTATGGCTACACCTTC.

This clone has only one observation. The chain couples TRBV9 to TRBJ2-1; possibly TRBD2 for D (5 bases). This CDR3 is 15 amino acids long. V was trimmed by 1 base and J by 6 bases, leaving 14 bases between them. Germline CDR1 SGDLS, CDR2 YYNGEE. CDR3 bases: TGTGCCAGCAGCGTATTTCGCACGGGGAGCAATGAGCAGTTCTTC. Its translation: CASSVFRTGSNEQFF.

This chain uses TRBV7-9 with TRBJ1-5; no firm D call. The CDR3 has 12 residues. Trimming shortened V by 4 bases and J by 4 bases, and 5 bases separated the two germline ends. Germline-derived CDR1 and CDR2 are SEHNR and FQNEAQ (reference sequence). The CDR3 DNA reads TGTGCCAGCAGCTACACAAATCAGCCCCAGCATTTT. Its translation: CASSYTNQPQHF.

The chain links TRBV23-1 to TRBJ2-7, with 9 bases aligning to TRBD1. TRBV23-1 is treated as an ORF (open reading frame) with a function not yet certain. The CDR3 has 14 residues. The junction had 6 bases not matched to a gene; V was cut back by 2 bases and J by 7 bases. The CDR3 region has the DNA TGCGCCAGCAGTCAAGGGACAGGGAGAGGGGAGCAGTACTTC. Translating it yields CASSQGTGRGEQYF.

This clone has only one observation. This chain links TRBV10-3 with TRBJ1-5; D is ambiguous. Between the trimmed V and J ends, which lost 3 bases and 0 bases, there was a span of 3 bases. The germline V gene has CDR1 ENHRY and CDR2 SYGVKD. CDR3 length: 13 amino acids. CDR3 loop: CAISDNSNQPQHF. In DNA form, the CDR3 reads TGTGCCATCAGTGACAATAGCAATCAGCCCCAGCATTTT.

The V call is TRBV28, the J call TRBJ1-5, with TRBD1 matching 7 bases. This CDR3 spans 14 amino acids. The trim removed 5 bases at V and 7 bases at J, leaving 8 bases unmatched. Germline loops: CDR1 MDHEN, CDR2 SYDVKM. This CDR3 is CASSLNRGDQPQHF. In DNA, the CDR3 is TGTGCCAGCAGTCTCAACAGGGGAGACCAGCCCCAGCATTTT.

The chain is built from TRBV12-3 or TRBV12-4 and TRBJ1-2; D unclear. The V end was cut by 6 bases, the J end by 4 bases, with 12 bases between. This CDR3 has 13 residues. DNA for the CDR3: TGTGCCAGCAGCTCACTCGGGAGCTATGGCTACACCTTC. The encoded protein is CASSSLGSYGYTF.